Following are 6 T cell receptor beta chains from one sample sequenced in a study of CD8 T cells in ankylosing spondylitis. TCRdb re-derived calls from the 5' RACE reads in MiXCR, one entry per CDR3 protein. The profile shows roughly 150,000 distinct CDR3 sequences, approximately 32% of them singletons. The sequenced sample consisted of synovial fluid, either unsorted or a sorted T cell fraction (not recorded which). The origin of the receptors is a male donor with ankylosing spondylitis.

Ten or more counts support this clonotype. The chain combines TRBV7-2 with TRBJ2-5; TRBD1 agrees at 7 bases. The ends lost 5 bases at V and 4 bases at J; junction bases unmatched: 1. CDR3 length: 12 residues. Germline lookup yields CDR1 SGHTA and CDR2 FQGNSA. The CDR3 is CASSRDRETQYF. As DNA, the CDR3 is TGTGCCAGCAGCCGGGACAGAGAGACCCAGTACTTC.

CDR3 amino acids: CASSKGLAAYNEQFF. In DNA, the CDR3 is TGTGCCAGCAGCAAAGGACTAGCGGCTTACAATGAGCAGTTCTTC. The genes are TRBV5-6 and TRBJ2-1; 10 bases map to TRBD2. The V and J ends lost 4 bases and 4 bases, in that order; junction bases with no gene match: 5. Germline lookup yields CDR1 SGHDT and CDR2 YYEEEE. There are 15 residues in the CDR3.

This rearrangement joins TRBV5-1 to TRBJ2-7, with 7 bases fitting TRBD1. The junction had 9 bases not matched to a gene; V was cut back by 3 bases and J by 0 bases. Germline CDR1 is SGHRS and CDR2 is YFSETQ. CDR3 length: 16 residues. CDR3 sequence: CASSSDPQGSSYEQYF. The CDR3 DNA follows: TGCGCCAGCAGCTCCGATCCACAGGGGTCCTCCTACGAGCAGTACTTC.

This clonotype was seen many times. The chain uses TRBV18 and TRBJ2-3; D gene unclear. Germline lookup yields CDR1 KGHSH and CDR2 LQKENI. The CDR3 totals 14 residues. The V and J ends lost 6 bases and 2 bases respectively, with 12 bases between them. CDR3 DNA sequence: TGTGCCAGCTCCTCTACGCAGAACACAGATACGCAGTATTTT. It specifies CASSSTQNTDTQYF.

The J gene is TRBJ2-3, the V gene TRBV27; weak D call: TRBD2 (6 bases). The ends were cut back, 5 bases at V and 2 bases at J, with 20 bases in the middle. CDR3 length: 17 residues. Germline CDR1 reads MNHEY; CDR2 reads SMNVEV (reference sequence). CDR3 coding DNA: TGTGCCAGCAGTCCCCTCAATCTAGCGATCTTCACAGATACGCAGTATTTT. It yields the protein CASSPLNLAIFTDTQYF.

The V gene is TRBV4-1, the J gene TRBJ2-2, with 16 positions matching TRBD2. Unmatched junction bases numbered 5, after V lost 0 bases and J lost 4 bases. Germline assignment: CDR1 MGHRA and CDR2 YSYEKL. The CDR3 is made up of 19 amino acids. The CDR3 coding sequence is TGCGCCAGCAGCCAAGAAGGGACTAGCGGGAGGGGGACCACCGGGGAGCTGTTTTTT. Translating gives CASSQEGTSGRGTTGELFF.